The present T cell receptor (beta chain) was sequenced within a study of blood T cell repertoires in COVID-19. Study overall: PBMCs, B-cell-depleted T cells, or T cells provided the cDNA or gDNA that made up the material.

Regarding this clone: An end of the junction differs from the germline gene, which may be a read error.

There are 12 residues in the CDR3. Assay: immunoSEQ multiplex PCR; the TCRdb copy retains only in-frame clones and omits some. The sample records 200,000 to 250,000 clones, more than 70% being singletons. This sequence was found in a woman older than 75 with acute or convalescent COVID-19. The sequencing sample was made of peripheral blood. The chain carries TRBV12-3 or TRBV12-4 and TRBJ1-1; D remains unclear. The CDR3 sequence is CASSLAPAGIFF. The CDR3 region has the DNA TGTGCCAGCAGCTTAGCCCCCGCCGGGATTTTCTTT.